This TCR beta chain is from a study of CD8+CD57+ T cells in acquired aplastic anemia. This clonotype was found a few times. Its antigen is as yet unknown. General study results and limits: Found in both controls and patients were twenty-nine CD8+ CDR3 sequences.

Patients selected for sequencing had displayed CD8+CD57+ cell expansion by flow cytometry. The study profiled TCR beta VDJ and CDR3 using genomic DNA as template. MiXCR, applied by TCRdb to the reads, yields one record per CDR3 protein. The sample includes about 220,000 distinct CDR3 sequences, 47% of them seen just once. The CDR3 totals 14 residues. Germline CDR1 is MNHEY and CDR2 is SMNVEV (reference sequence). Trimming removed 8 bases at V and 0 bases at J, with 8 bases between. Sequenced input: sorted CD4+, CD8+, or CD8+CD57+ T cells (not recorded which) from PBMCs. The receptor comes from a human donor with aplastic anemia. J is TRBJ2-6 and V is TRBV27, with a weak D call TRBD1 (5 bases). CDR3 sequence: CASGHSSGANVLTF. The DNA for the CDR3 is TGTGCCAGCGGACACAGCTCTGGGGCCAACGTCCTGACTTTC.